This record looks at one T cell receptor beta chain sequence and its context. V was clipped by 5 bases and J by 4 bases; unmatched bases: 5. Germline assignment: CDR1 LNHDA and CDR2 SQIVND (reference sequence). The CDR3 extends over 14 amino acids. This sample is drawn from a study of blood T cell repertoires in COVID-19. The repertoire was sequenced with immunoSEQ multiplex PCR; TCRdb's copy has only in-frame clones and lacks some. Of some 300,000 clones listed, about 90% were seen once; the top ten hold approximately 2%. The chain recombines TRBV19 with TRBJ1-1; 9 bases agree with TRBD1. Input material: peripheral blood. The TCR sequence derives from a woman in her 30s with COVID-19, enrolled during active disease. CDR3 sequence: CASSWTGVATEAFF. DNA for the CDR3: TGTGCCAGTAGTTGGACAGGGGTGGCCACTGAAGCTTTCTTT.